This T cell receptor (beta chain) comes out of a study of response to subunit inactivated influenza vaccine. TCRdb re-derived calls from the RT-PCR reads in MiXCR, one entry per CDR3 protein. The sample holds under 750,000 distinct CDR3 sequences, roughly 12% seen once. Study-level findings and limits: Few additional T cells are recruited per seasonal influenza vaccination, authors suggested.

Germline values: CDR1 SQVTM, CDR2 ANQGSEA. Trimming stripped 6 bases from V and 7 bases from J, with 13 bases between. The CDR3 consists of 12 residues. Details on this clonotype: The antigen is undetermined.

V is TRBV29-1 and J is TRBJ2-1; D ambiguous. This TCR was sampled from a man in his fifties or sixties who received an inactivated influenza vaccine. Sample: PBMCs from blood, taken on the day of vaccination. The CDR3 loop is CSVQTGPNEQFF. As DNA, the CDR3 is TGCAGCGTCCAGACTGGTCCGAATGAGCAGTTCTTC.